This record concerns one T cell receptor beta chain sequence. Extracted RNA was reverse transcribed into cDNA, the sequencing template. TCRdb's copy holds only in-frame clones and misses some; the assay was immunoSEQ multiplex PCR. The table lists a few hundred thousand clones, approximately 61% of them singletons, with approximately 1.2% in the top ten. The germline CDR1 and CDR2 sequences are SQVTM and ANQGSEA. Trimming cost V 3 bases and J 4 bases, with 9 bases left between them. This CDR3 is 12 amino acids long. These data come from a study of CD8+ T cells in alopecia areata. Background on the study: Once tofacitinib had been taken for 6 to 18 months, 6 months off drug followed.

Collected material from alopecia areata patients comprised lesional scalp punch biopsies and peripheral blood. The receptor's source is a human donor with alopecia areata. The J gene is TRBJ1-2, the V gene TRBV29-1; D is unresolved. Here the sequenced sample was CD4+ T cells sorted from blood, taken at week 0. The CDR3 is CSVDAGSYGYTF. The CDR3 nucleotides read TGCAGCGTTGACGCGGGTTCCTATGGCTACACCTTC.